This entry is about one TCR beta chain. The data derive from a study of blood T cell repertoires in COVID-19. Generated by immunoSEQ multiplex PCR, the TCRdb table keeps only in-frame clones and is missing some. The sample includes a few hundred thousand clones, around 85% seen only once; the top ten take under 2.5%. The sequence came from a woman between 45 and 60 years old who had recovered from COVID-19. Sequencing used PBMCs or T cells enriched from blood (not recorded which).

This CDR3 reads CASGDIKVNTEAFF. The CDR3 nucleotides are TGTGCCAGTGGGGACATTAAAGTGAACACTGAAGCTTTCTTT. V and J are TRBV19 and TRBJ1-1, with a possible D match to TRBD1 (6 bases). Germline V gives CDR1 LNHDA, CDR2 SQIVND (reference sequence). The CDR3 length is 14 residues. V lost 8 bases and J 0 bases, leaving 13 bases between the germline ends.